This T cell receptor (beta chain) was recovered during a study of cytomegalovirus exposure and HLA in healthy donors. Both 60 Vbeta primers and 13 Jbeta primers went into the PCR. Using immunoSEQ multiplex PCR, the repertoire was profiled, and TCRdb retains in-frame clones only, with some absent. This sample carries 95,000 to 110,000 clones, around four fifths of them seen once, and the ten largest clones take under 2%. Note on this clone: Antigen: not known.

Study outcomes and limitations: Being productive about 87% or about 30% of the time was typical of most TCR beta V segments in an earlier analysis. Cytomegalovirus association was assigned to 170 or so TCR beta chains.

Sequenced: PBMCs. The receptor was derived from a woman aged 40 to 49 in good health and CMV-seronegative.

Here the CDR3 DNA reads TGTGCCAGTAGTCTCTCAGGAGGGCACAATGAGCAGTTCTTC. Protein: CASSLSGGHNEQFF. This chain uses TRBV19 with TRBJ2-1, with a possible D match to TRBD2 (6 bases). V was shortened by 5 bases and J by 5 bases, with 13 bases between the two germline ends. Germline CDR1 and CDR2: LNHDA and SQIVND (reference sequence). The CDR3 runs 14 residues.